The text below deals with one T cell receptor beta chain. The antigen is not known. The sample is drawn from a study of CD8 T cells in ankylosing spondylitis. One entry per CDR3 protein results from TCRdb running MiXCR on the 5' RACE reads. The sample consists of a few hundred thousand distinct CDR3 sequences, more than 20% of them appearing once. Between the trimmed V and J ends, which lost 4 bases and 3 bases, there was a span of 10 bases. The CDR3 contains 13 residues. Broader study findings: About 8 highly homologous variants formed a TCR beta motif that appeared characteristic of ankylosing spondylitis blood. Disease-linked clones reportedly concentrated significantly in matched ankylosing spondylitis synovial fluid. CD8+ disease-linked clones were present at relatively low frequencies in blood. Prior work had noted some motif variants in reactive arthritis blood and synovial fluid.

The chain is built from TRBV12-3 or TRBV12-4 and TRBJ2-7, with D unclear. This clonotype was obtained from a male donor with ankylosing spondylitis. Material: blood, either unsorted or a sorted T cell fraction (not recorded which). CDR3 in DNA: TGTGCCAGCAGTTGGCAGCTCTACTACGAGCAGTACTTC. Translating gives CASSWQLYYEQYF.